The present T cell receptor (beta chain) was sequenced within a study of STAT5B mutations in CD4+ large granular lymphocyte leukemia. Source study methods: A productive frequency of 2.59 x 10-5 was the lowest detectable. The assay was immunoSEQ multiplex PCR, and TCRdb's table has in-frame clones only and misses some. Clone size and the V and J calls come from that table; the DNA yielded D and trimming. Of some 35,000 clones in the sample, approximately 89% were seen once. This CDR3 has 15 amino acids. Germline CDR1 is SGHKS and CDR2 is YYEKEE (reference sequence). V shed 7 bases and J 4 bases; nucleotides not matched to a gene: 8.

The rearrangement joins TRBV5-5 to TRBJ2-2; 9 bases align to TRBD2. Input material: CD4+ T cells from blood buffy coats. The TCR was taken from a human donor in good health. The CDR3, as DNA: TGTGCCAGCGGCCTGGGAGCGGGAGGCACCGGGGAGCTGTTTTTT. Translating gives CASGLGAGGTGELFF.